This section outlines one T cell receptor beta chain sequence together with its context. This sample is drawn from a study of blood T cell repertoires in COVID-19. Across the whole study: The United States, Italy and Spain provided the acute and convalescent COVID-19 samples. From T cells, B-cell-depleted T cells, or PBMCs came the material, which was cDNA or gDNA.

CDR1 SGHDN and CDR2 FVKESK come from the germline V gene. This CDR3 has 14 amino acids. After removal of 1 base from V and 4 bases from J, the junction contained 4 bases not matched to a gene. The data were produced by immunoSEQ multiplex PCR, yet TCRdb's version contains in-frame clones alone and is incomplete. The table lists under 200,000 clones, 86% of them singletons. This sequence was found in a man aged 18 to 30 with acute or convalescent COVID-19. V gene TRBV14 combines with J gene TRBJ2-7; 7 bases match TRBD1. Material: peripheral blood. CDR3 coding DNA: TGTGCCAGCAGCCAAGGGGGACAGCCTTACGAGCAGTACGTC. The encoded protein is CASSQGGQPYEQYV.